This T cell receptor beta chain was found in a study of blood T cells in healthy people across ages. This clonotype has a single count. Its antigen remains unknown. The CDR3 consists of 14 residues. Germline V lookup: CDR1 KGHDR, CDR2 SFDVKD. Using a J-beta primer mix together with a sample-barcoded 5' primer, a second PCR was run for roughly 6 to 12 cycles. Every cDNA molecule carried a tag from a template-switch adaptor bearing 12 random nucleotides. TCRdb reprocessed the 5' RACE reads with MiXCR, giving one entry per CDR3 protein. The table includes almost 550,000 distinct CDR3 sequences, less than 25% detected once. Study results and limitations: Versus aged donors, long-lived donors had higher diversity and more naive CD4+ cells.

These data were likewise used in another study, on T cells of mothers and their children. From that paper: Three healthy Caucasian mothers and their six children donated.

The V and J genes are TRBV24-1 and TRBJ2-5; D is possibly TRBD2 (5 bases). The end of the DNA fits TRBJ2-1 better, so the J call may be wrong. The sequenced sample was blood. This receptor was taken from a boy between 10 and 17 years old in good health. The CDR3: CATRGEGLVGEQFF. In nucleotides, the CDR3 is TGTGCCACCAGGGGTGAGGGCCTTGTTGGTGAGCAGTTCTTC.